The 19 T cell receptor beta chains given below trace back to one sample, sequenced in a study of T cell responses to AZD1222 COVID-19 vaccine listed by TCRdb under 2021. The method was the immunoSEQ multiplex PCR assay. TCRdb stores this immuneACCESS table with in-frame sequences only. Part of the clones is absent; in the studies checked, under half of the shortfall reflects unresolved V genes, and no reason is known for the rest. A total of over 110,000 clones appear in this sample, about 92% of them only once. The ten largest make up approximately 3.4% of the sample. The time point label on this specimen signifies: baseline before first vaccination. This sample comprised peripheral blood, obtained on day 0 of AZD1222 vaccination. All receptors derive from an adult in good health.

The gene calls are TRBV11-3 and TRBJ2-1; TRBD2 aligns across 10 bases. The CDR3 is made up of 14 amino acids. Germline V lookup: CDR1 SGHNT, CDR2 YENEEA. Trimming at V came to 1 base and at J to 8 bases, leaving 2 bases not matched to a gene. The chain's CDR3 is CASSLGLAGDEQFF. The CDR3 DNA reads TGTGCCAGCAGCTTAGGACTAGCGGGCGATGAGCAGTTCTTC.

The chain combines TRBV6-5 with TRBJ1-6; the match to TRBD1 covers 7 bases. Germline assignment: CDR1 MNHEY and CDR2 SVGAGI. The CDR3 is made up of 14 amino acids. V lost 5 bases, J lost 4 bases, and 2 bases stayed unmatched. As DNA, the CDR3 is TGTGCCAGCAGTCGGGACAGATATAATTCACCCCTCCACTTT. Amino acid sequence: CASSRDRYNSPLHF.

This sequence joins TRBV10-1 and TRBJ2-1, with 11 bases that match TRBD2. Germline V gene data show CDR1 as WNHNN and CDR2 as SYGVQD (reference sequence). The CDR3 totals 17 residues. Losses at the gene ends were 6 bases for V and 6 bases for J; bases not matched to a gene: 13. CDR3 loop: CASSPLDSGRDRNEQFF. For the CDR3, the DNA is TGCGCCAGCAGCCCCTTGGATAGCGGGAGGGACCGCAATGAGCAGTTCTTC.

The CDR3 protein is CASSRQGRDTEAFF. The CDR3 region has the DNA TGTGCCAGCAGTCGACAGGGACGAGATACTGAAGCTTTCTTT. The chain carries TRBV6-5 and TRBJ1-1; 7 nucleotides match TRBD1. V dropped 5 bases and J dropped 5; count of bases not matched to a gene: 8. Germline values: CDR1 MNHEY, CDR2 SVGAGI. The CDR3 spans 14 residues.

This clone was detected only once. The gene calls are TRBV19 and TRBJ1-1; D is ambiguous. In germline, CDR1 is LNHDA, CDR2 SQIVND (reference sequence). V was pared by 5 bases and J by 0 bases, with 7 bases between. CDR3 length: 13 residues. The CDR3 sequence is CASSAIMNTEAFF. CDR3 bases: TGTGCCAGTAGTGCGATTATGAACACTGAAGCTTTCTTT.

The gene calls are TRBV4-2 and TRBJ2-7; 12 positions match TRBD1. Germline assignment: CDR1 LGHNA and CDR2 YNFKEQ. The length of the CDR3 is 15 residues. The V gene end was trimmed by 2 bases and the J gene end by 4 bases; junction bases not matched to a gene: 3. This chain's CDR3 is CASSQRDRGLYEQYF. The CDR3 DNA follows: TGTGCCAGCAGCCAACGGGACAGGGGGCTGTACGAGCAGTACTTC.

The chain is built from TRBV5-5 and TRBJ2-1; D is unclear. Looked up from germline, CDR1 is SGHKS and CDR2 is YYEKEE (reference sequence). Trimming took off 3 bases at V and 0 bases at J, with 10 bases between the two ends. This CDR3 has 15 amino acids. CDR3 DNA: TGTGCCAGCAGCTCCGATGGTAGCTCCTACAATGAGCAGTTCTTC. This encodes CASSSDGSSYNEQFF.

J is TRBJ1-6 and V is TRBV28; 8 bases are shared with TRBD1. The CDR3 totals 13 residues. Looked up from germline, CDR1 is MDHEN and CDR2 is SYDVKM. Unmatched junction bases numbered 7, after V lost 11 bases and J lost 7 bases. The CDR3 reads CAGQGLENSPLHF. CDR3 bases: TGTGCCGGACAGGGTCTAGAGAATTCACCCCTCCACTTT.

The J gene is TRBJ2-7, the V gene TRBV3-1 (or the pseudogene TRBV3-2); possible D gene TRBD1, 5 bases. The length of the CDR3 is 14 residues. Germline-derived CDR1 and CDR2 are LGHDT and YNNKEL (reference sequence). V gave up 2 bases and J gave up 0 bases, with 8 bases separating them. The CDR3 DNA reads TGTGCCAGCAGCCAAAAAGGACACTCCTACGAGCAGTACTTC. This encodes CASSQKGHSYEQYF.

The V gene is TRBV6-4, the J gene TRBJ2-7; 8 nucleotides agree with TRBD1. Per germline, CDR1 MRHNA and CDR2 SNTAGT. CDR3 length equals 16 residues. Losses at the gene ends were 4 bases for V and 6 bases for J; bases not matched to a gene: 14. CDR3: CASSAVYRDRYLEQYF. The CDR3 DNA is TGTGCCAGCAGTGCCGTGTACCGGGACAGGTACCTCGAGCAGTACTTC.

The rearrangement joins TRBV15 to TRBJ2-5; 11 positions match TRBD1. Germline assignment: CDR1 LNHNV and CDR2 YYDKDF (reference sequence). This CDR3 spans 15 amino acids. J gave up 7 bases and V 1 base, and 5 bases lay outside the gene matches. The CDR3 protein is CATSRVTGTGGTQYF. As DNA, the CDR3 is TGTGCCACCAGCAGAGTAACCGGGACAGGGGGGACCCAGTACTTC. Combining the CDR3 with reference TRBV15 and TRBJ2-5 gives the whole variable domain DAMVIQNPRYQVTQFGKPVTLSCSQTLNHNVMYWYQQKSSQAPKLLFHYYDKDFNNEADTPDNFQSRRPNTSFCFLDIRSPGLGDTAMYLCATSRVTGTGGTQYFGPGTRLLVL.

The CDR3 nucleotides are TGTGCCAGCAGCTCCAGCGTAGCGGGAGGGTACGAGCAGTACTTC. Translated: CASSSSVAGGYEQYF. The chain links TRBV7-8 to TRBJ2-7, with 11 bases fitting TRBD2. Looked up from germline, CDR1 is SGHVS and CDR2 is FQNEAQ. The J segment lost 4 bases and the V segment lost 4 bases, leaving 6 bases of the junction unmatched. CDR3 size: 15 residues.

V gene TRBV4-3 combines with J gene TRBJ1-2, with 7 bases matching TRBD1. Germline V CDR1 and CDR2: LGHNA, YSLEER. CDR3 length: 16 amino acids. Germline trimming cut 6 bases from V and 4 bases from J; bases unmatched to any gene: 14. This CDR3 is CASSPDGEQGSYGYTF. Written as DNA, the CDR3 is TGCGCCAGCAGTCCGGATGGTGAACAGGGGAGCTATGGCTACACCTTC.

V is TRBV2 and J is TRBJ2-7, with D possibly being TRBD1 (6 bases). The germline V gene encodes CDR1 SNHLY and CDR2 FYNNEI. Trimming pared 6 bases from V and 5 bases from J, leaving 11 bases between. There are 12 residues in the CDR3. The CDR3 spells CASRTGNNEQYF. The CDR3 nucleotides read TGTGCCAGCAGAACAGGGAATAACGAGCAGTACTTC.

The V gene is TRBV5-1, the J gene TRBJ2-7, with 9 bases lining up with TRBD2. The junction had 6 bases not matched to a gene; V was cut back by 1 base and J by 1 base. The CDR3 runs 16 residues. CDR1 is SGHRS, CDR2 YFSETQ, per germline. CDR3 DNA sequence: TGCGCCAGCAGCTTGAATGTGGCGGGAGGGTCCTACGAGCAGTACTTC. As protein: CASSLNVAGGSYEQYF.

The table lists this clone with a count of one. The chain couples TRBV4-1 to TRBJ2-5, with 7 bases fitting TRBD2. The germline CDR1 and CDR2 sequences are MGHRA and YSYEKL. The CDR3 spans 14 residues. V trimming: 4 bases; J trimming: 5 bases; junction bases outside the gene matches: 7. The CDR3 DNA reads TGCGCCAGCAGCCGGTCCCCCGGGAGGGAGACCCAGTACTTC. Amino acid sequence: CASSRSPGRETQYF.

The chain couples TRBV7-2 to TRBJ1-4; 7 bases are shared with TRBD1. Germline CDR1 and CDR2: SGHTA and FQGNSA. J was trimmed by 6 bases and V by 0 bases; bases with no gene match: 4. The CDR3 runs to 15 residues. The CDR3 nucleotides read TGTGCCAGCAGCTTAGCCGGGACAGCCCATGAAAAACTGTTTTTT. It encodes CASSLAGTAHEKLFF. Filled out from reference TRBV7-2 and TRBJ1-4, the complete variable domain reads GAGVSQSPSNKVTEKGKDVELRCDPISGHTALYWYRQSLGQGLEFLIYFQGNSAPDKSGLPSDRFSAERTGGSVSTLTIQRTQQEDSAVYLCASSLAGTAHEKLFFGSGTQLSVL.

This chain uses TRBV18 with TRBJ1-1; a possible D gene is TRBD1 (5 bases). In germline, CDR1 is KGHSH, CDR2 LQKENI. The CDR3 is 14 amino acids. Trimming removed 1 base at V and 2 bases at J, with 8 bases between. CDR3: CASSPRDGNTEAFF. In nucleotides, the CDR3 is TGTGCCAGCTCACCACGGGACGGAAACACTGAAGCTTTCTTT.

The gene calls are TRBV30 and TRBJ1-3; the D is unclear. The CDR3 extends over 12 amino acids. The V and J ends lost 5 bases and 4 bases respectively, with 9 bases between them. Germline lookup yields CDR1 GTSNPN and CDR2 SVGIG (reference sequence). The CDR3: CAWGRGGNTIYF. The CDR3 nucleotides are TGTGCCTGGGGCAGAGGGGGAAACACCATATATTTT.